The 26 T cell receptor beta chains given below trace back to one sample, sequenced in a study of shared clonotypes between healthy human individuals. Data came from immunoSEQ multiplex PCR; TCRdb stores just in-frame clones and leaves some out. This sample has tens of thousands of clones, with 50% to 70% found just once. The sequencing sample was made of memory CD8+ T cells sorted from blood. Specified subset: CD45RO+ cells pooled with CCR7-negative TemRA cells. These receptors were taken from a man younger than 40 in good health.

The rearrangement joins TRBV5-5 to TRBJ2-1; 9 bases line up with TRBD1. Germline V lookup: CDR1 SGHKS, CDR2 YYEKEE (reference sequence). V trimming: 3 bases; J trimming: 6 bases; junction bases outside the gene matches: 7. This CDR3 region has 15 residues. In DNA form, the CDR3 reads TGTGCCAGCAGCTCATCCGGGACAGGGACCAATGAGCAGTTCTTC. Protein sequence: CASSSSGTGTNEQFF. The full variable domain, its missing parts supplied by reference TRBV5-5 and TRBJ2-1, is DAGVTQSPTHLIKTRGQQVTLRCSPISGHKSVSWYQQVLGQGPQFIFQYYEKEERGRGNFPDRFSARQFPNYSSELNVNALLLGDSALYLCASSSSGTGTNEQFFGPGTRLTVL.

The CDR3 is CASSLSLGLGDTEAFF. The DNA for the CDR3 is TGTGCCAGCAGCTTGTCACTGGGGCTAGGGGACACTGAAGCTTTCTTT. V gene TRBV5-6 combines with J gene TRBJ1-1, with D maybe TRBD1 (5 bases). V dropped 1 base and J dropped 3 bases, with 16 bases sitting between them. Germline CDR1 reads SGHDT; CDR2 reads YYEEEE. The CDR3 runs 16 residues. The full variable domain, rest sourced from reference TRBV5-6 and TRBJ1-1, is DAGVTQSPTHLIKTRGQQVTLRCSPKSGHDTVSWYQQALGQGPQFIFQYYEEEERQRGNFPDRFSGHQFPNYSSELNVNALLLGDSALYLCASSLSLGLGDTEAFFGQGTRLTVV.

The chain links TRBV27 to TRBJ2-6; D is possibly TRBD1 or TRBD2 (5 bases each). Germline loops: CDR1 MNHEY, CDR2 SMNVEV (reference sequence). This CDR3 is built from 18 residues. The V end lost 8 bases, the J end lost 0 bases, and 20 bases lay between the germline ends. The chain's CDR3 is CASGGRDSYTSGANVLTF. The CDR3 coding sequence is TGTGCCAGCGGAGGTCGAGACAGTTATACCTCTGGGGCCAACGTCCTGACTTTC.

The chain recombines TRBV25-1 with TRBJ1-5; D is uncertain. Deletions cut 8 bases from V and 0 bases from J, with 14 bases between. CDR1 and CDR2 (germline): MGHDK, SYGVNS. The CDR3 runs to 15 residues. The CDR3 DNA reads TGTGCCAGCTCTCCAGACGGCCATAGCAATCAGCCCCAGCATTTT. This translates into CASSPDGHSNQPQHF.

The V call is TRBV9, the J call TRBJ2-7; 9 nucleotides match TRBD2. V gave up 3 bases and J gave up 3 bases; unmatched junction bases: 7. Germline values: CDR1 SGDLS, CDR2 YYNGEE. The CDR3 is 15 residues long. The CDR3 nucleotides read TGTGCCAGCAGCGGGCGGTCTAGCGGGAACTACGAGCAGTACTTC. Amino acid sequence: CASSGRSSGNYEQYF.

V is TRBV7-9 and J is TRBJ2-5; D remains ambiguous. Germline V CDR1 and CDR2: SEHNR, FQNEAQ (reference sequence). V gave up 2 bases and J gave up 0 bases, with 16 bases separating them. CDR3 size: 17 residues. In DNA, the CDR3 is TGTGCCAGCAGCTTATTTGCAGCCTTTACGTACCAAGAGACCCAGTACTTC. Translated: CASSLFAAFTYQETQYF.

The V call is TRBV5-1, the J call TRBJ1-1, with TRBD1 identical over 8 bases. CDR1 SGHRS and CDR2 YFSETQ come from the germline V gene. Trimming took 6 bases from V and 6 from J; bases not matched to a gene: 7. This CDR3 has 13 residues. CDR3 in DNA: TGCGCCAGCACCACTCAGGGGGCCCCTGAAGCTTTCTTT. Its protein product is CASTTQGAPEAFF. The complete variable domain, with remaining parts taken from reference TRBV5-1 and TRBJ1-1, reads KAGVTQTPRYLIKTRGQQVTLSCSPISGHRSVSWYQQTPGQGLQFLFEYFSETQRNKGNFPGRFSGRQFSNSRSEMNVSTLELGDSALYLCASTTQGAPEAFFGQGTRLTVV.

Concerning this clone: Possible read error: a much larger clone is one base away. This sample also contains other DNA sequences that code for the same CDR3. This chain connects TRBV6-4 to TRBJ2-1; D is unresolved. The CDR3 totals 16 residues. The germline gives CDR1 MRHNA, CDR2 SNTAGT. Between the trimmed V and J ends, which lost 4 bases and 1 base, there was a span of 14 bases. CDR3 nucleotide sequence: TGTGCCAGCAGTGGACCCCGGCTTCATTCCTACAATGAGCAGTTCTTC. Amino acid sequence: CASSGPRLHSYNEQFF.

This clone occurred a few times. V is TRBV28 and J is TRBJ2-5; 11 bases match TRBD2. The J segment lost 5 bases and the V segment lost 3 bases, leaving 5 bases of the junction unmatched. This CDR3 has 15 residues. Germline CDR1 and CDR2: MDHEN and SYDVKM. The CDR3 DNA sequence: TGTGCCAGCAGTTTGCTAGCGGGAGGAGGTGAGACCCAGTACTTC. Its protein product is CASSLLAGGGETQYF.

The rearrangement links TRBV28 to TRBJ2-5; maybe TRBD1 (6 bases). Germline CDR1 and CDR2: MDHEN and SYDVKM. The CDR3 runs to 15 residues. The V end was cut by 5 bases, the J end by 1 base, with 14 bases between. CDR3 coding DNA: TGTGCCAGCAGTCCCCTACAGGGATTCCAAGAGACCCAGTACTTC. This sequence encodes CASSPLQGFQETQYF.

There are a few counts of this clone. The genes are TRBV15 and TRBJ2-7, with D tentatively TRBD2 (5 bases). The CDR3 is made up of 15 amino acids. Per germline, CDR1 LNHNV and CDR2 YYDKDF (reference sequence). V gave up 0 bases and J gave up 4 bases, with 13 bases separating them. CDR3 sequence reads: CATSRDRLSGYEQYF. DNA for the CDR3: TGTGCCACCAGCAGAGATCGACTATCTGGGTACGAGCAGTACTTC.

J is TRBJ1-2 and V is TRBV29-1, with D possibly TRBD1 on 6 matching bases. V lost 7 bases to trimming and J lost 7 bases, with 13 bases between them. From germline, CDR1 is SQVTM and CDR2 ANQGSEA. The CDR3 extends over 11 amino acids. The DNA of the CDR3 is TGCAGCGCCCTGGACAGAATTGGCTACACCTTC. This codes for CSALDRIGYTF.

This clone came up many times. This chain joins TRBV28 and TRBJ2-1; TRBD2 aligns across 12 bases. From germline, CDR1 is MDHEN and CDR2 SYDVKM. J gave up 8 bases and V 4 bases, and 9 bases lay outside the gene matches. There are 16 residues in the CDR3. The CDR3 spells CASSSPGLAGKYEQFF. CDR3 in DNA: TGTGCCAGCAGTTCCCCCGGACTAGCGGGAAAGTATGAGCAGTTCTTC.

The chain employs TRBV7-8 and TRBJ2-7; 14 bases align to TRBD2. The germline CDR1 and CDR2 sequences are SGHVS and FQNEAQ. The V segment lost 5 bases and the J segment 3 bases; nucleotides outside the gene matches: 0. CDR3 length equals 14 residues. CDR3 sequence (DNA): TGTGCCAGCAGCGGACTAGCGGGGGGCTACGAGCAGTACTTC. Translating it yields CASSGLAGGYEQYF.

This clone was seen only a few times. V is TRBV5-6 and J is TRBJ2-1; weak D call: TRBD2 (6 bases). The CDR3 has 14 residues. CDR1 and CDR2 from the germline V gene are SGHDT and YYEEEE. The V end lost 4 bases, the J end lost 12 bases, and 20 bases lay between the germline ends. The CDR3 sequence: CASSAGPHLGSQFF. The CDR3 bases are TGTGCCAGCAGCGCGGGACCTCATCTCGGGTCGCAGTTCTTC.

V is TRBV4-2 and J is TRBJ2-6; D possibly corresponds to TRBD2 (5 bases). Germline CDR1 is LGHNA and CDR2 is YNFKEQ. CDR3 size: 16 residues. Trimming removed 3 bases from V and 0 bases from J, with 9 bases in between. The CDR3 DNA reads as TGTGCCAGCAGCCAGATTGCGGGCTCTGGGGCCAACGTCCTGACTTTC. Protein sequence: CASSQIAGSGANVLTF.

V is TRBV11-2 and J is TRBJ2-7, with TRBD1 matching over 7 bases. Germline V gene sequence: CDR1 SGHAT, CDR2 FQNNGV. The CDR3 covers 12 residues. The V and J ends lost 7 bases and 5 bases, in that order; junction bases with no gene match: 5. The CDR3 DNA is TGTGCCAGCACAAGGACAGGAAACGAGCAGTACTTC. Its translation: CASTRTGNEQYF.

In its sample, this clone was seen a few times. The chain links TRBV9 to TRBJ1-5, with a possible D match to TRBD1 (5 bases). Trimming stripped 4 bases from V and 5 bases from J, with 13 bases between. From germline, CDR1 is SGDLS and CDR2 YYNGEE. The CDR3 runs to 14 residues. The CDR3 DNA reads TGTGCCAGCAGCCCGACCGGGACTCATCAGCCCCAGCATTTT. Its translation: CASSPTGTHQPQHF. The variable domain in full, completed from reference TRBV9 and TRBJ1-5, reads DSGVTQTPKHLITATGQRVTLRCSPRSGDLSVYWYQQSLDQGLQFLIQYYNGEERAKGNILERFSAQQFPDLHSELNLSSLELGDSALYFCASSPTGTHQPQHFGDGTRLSIL.

The chain recombines TRBV4-2 with TRBJ1-2; perhaps TRBD1 as D (5 bases). The CDR3 length is 18 residues. CDR1 and CDR2 (germline): LGHNA, YNFKEQ. V lost 0 bases and J 8 bases, leaving 25 bases between the germline ends. The CDR3 region has the DNA TGTGCCAGCAGCCAAGATTGGAGGTCATCGGGGGGTAGTGGCGGCTACACCTTC. It codes for CASSQDWRSSGGSGGYTF.

This clone was detected ten times or more. CDR3 sequence reads: CATADNYGYTF. CDR3 DNA sequence: TGTGCCACCGCAGATAACTATGGCTACACCTTC. This chain links TRBV28 with TRBJ1-2; unclear D gene. V lost 10 bases to trimming and J lost 1 base, with 7 bases between them. The CDR3 sequence is 11 residues long. CDR1 and CDR2 from the germline V gene are MDHEN and SYDVKM.

This clone was seen only once. The gene calls are TRBV30 and TRBJ2-6; TRBD1 aligns across 11 bases. Unmatched junction bases numbered 4, after V lost 4 bases and J lost 11 bases. The CDR3 is made up of 13 amino acids. Germline CDR1 and CDR2: GTSNPN and SVGIG (reference sequence). The CDR3 bases are TGTGCCTGGAACCCGGGACAGGGGGACGTCCTGACTTTC. This sequence encodes CAWNPGQGDVLTF.

This clone has only a few counts. The rearrangement joins TRBV7-2 to TRBJ2-1, with TRBD2 matching over 13 bases. Germline CDR1 is SGHTA and CDR2 is FQGNSA. V shed 4 bases and J 9 bases; nucleotides not matched to a gene: 9. The CDR3 loop spans 16 amino acids. CDR3 sequence (DNA): TGTGCCAGCAGCTCAGGGACTAGCGGGGCCCTGGGTGAGCAGTTCTTC. Amino acids: CASSSGTSGALGEQFF.

This clone was seen a handful of times. V usage is TRBV7-8 and J usage is TRBJ1-2, with D tentatively TRBD1 (5 bases). Between the trimmed V and J ends, which lost 5 bases and 9 bases, there was a span of 16 bases. The CDR3 runs 13 residues. Looked up from germline, CDR1 is SGHVS and CDR2 is FQNEAQ. The CDR3 DNA sequence: TGTGCCAGCAGCGCGCAGGGAGGTGGGAGCTACACCTTC. Residues: CASSAQGGGSYTF. Filled out from reference TRBV7-8 and TRBJ1-2, the complete variable domain reads GAGVSQSPRYKVAKRGQDVALRCDPISGHVSLFWYQQALGQGPEFLTYFQNEAQLDKSGLPSDRFFAERPEGSVSTLKIQRTQQEDSAVYLCASSAQGGGSYTFGSGTRLTVV.

This clone came up a few times. The gene calls are TRBV7-6 and TRBJ1-2; D not certain. V was pared by 1 base and J by 0 bases, with 12 bases between. This CDR3 is 16 amino acids long. Germline CDR1 is SGHVS and CDR2 is FNYEAQ. The chain's CDR3 is CASSLESGYSNYGYTF. CDR3 sequence (DNA): TGTGCCAGCAGCTTAGAAAGCGGGTACTCTAACTATGGCTACACCTTC.

Judged by abundance, this clone is medium-sized. This sequence joins TRBV7-9 and TRBJ2-1, with 10 bases that match TRBD2. The trim removed 5 bases at V and 9 bases at J, leaving 10 bases unmatched. There are 15 residues in the CDR3. Germline lookup yields CDR1 SEHNR and CDR2 FQNEAQ (reference sequence). The CDR3 protein is CASSLQREGRTEQFF. The DNA for the CDR3 is TGTGCCAGCAGCCTCCAGCGGGAGGGCCGGACTGAGCAGTTCTTC.

This chain links TRBV4-2 with TRBJ2-5; 12 nucleotides line up with TRBD2. The CDR3 length is 18 residues. Germline CDR1 and CDR2: LGHNA and YNFKEQ. Trimming took 0 bases from V and 0 from J; bases not matched to a gene: 5. In nucleotides, the CDR3 is TGTGCCAGCAGCCAAGACTGGGGGACTAGCGGGTACCAAGAGACCCAGTACTTC. Protein product: CASSQDWGTSGYQETQYF.